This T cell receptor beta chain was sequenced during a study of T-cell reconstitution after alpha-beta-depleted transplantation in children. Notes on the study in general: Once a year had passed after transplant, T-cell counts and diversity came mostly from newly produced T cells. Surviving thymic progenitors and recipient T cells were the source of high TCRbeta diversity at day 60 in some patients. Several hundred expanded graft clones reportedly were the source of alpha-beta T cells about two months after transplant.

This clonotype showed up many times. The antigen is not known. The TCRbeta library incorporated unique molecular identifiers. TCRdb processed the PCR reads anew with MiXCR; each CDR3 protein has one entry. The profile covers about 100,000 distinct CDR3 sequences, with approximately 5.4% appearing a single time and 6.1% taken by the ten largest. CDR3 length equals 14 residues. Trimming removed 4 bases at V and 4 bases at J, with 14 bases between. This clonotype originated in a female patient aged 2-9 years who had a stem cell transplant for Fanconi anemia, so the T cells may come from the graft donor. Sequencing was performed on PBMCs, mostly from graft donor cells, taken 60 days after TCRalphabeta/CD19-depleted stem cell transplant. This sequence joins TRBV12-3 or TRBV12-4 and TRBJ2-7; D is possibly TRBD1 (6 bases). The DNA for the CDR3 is TGTGCCAGCAGTTCGACATCACAGGGTTACGAGCAGTACTTC. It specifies CASSSTSQGYEQYF.